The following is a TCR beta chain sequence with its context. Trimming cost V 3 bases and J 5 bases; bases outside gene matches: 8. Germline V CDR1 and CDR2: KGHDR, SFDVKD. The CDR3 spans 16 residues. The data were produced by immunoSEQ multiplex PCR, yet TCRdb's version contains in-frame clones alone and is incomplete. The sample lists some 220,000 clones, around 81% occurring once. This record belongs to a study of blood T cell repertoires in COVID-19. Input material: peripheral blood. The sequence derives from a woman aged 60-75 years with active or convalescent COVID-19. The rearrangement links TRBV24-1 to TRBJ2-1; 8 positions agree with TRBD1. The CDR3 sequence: CATSDAGTGEHNEQFF. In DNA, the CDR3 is TGTGCCACCAGTGATGCCGGGACAGGAGAGCACAATGAGCAGTTCTTC.